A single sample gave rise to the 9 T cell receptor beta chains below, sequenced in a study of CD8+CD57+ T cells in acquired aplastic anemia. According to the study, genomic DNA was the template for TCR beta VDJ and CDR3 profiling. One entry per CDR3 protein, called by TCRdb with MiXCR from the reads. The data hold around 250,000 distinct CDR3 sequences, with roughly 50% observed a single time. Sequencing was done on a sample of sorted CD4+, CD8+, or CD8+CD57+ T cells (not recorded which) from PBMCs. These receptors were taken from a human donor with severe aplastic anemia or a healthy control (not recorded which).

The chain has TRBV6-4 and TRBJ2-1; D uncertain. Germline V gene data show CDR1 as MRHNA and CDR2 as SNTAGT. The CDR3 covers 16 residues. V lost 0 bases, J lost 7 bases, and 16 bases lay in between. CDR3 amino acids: CASSDSEPVLTNEQFF. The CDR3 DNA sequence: TGTGCCAGCAGTGACTCCGAGCCGGTCCTGACAAATGAGCAGTTCTTC.

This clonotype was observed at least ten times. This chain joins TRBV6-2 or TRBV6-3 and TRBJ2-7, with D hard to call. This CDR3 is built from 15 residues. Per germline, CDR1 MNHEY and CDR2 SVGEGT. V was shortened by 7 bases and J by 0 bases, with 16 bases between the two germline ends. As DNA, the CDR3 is TGTGCCAGCACCGACACTACTCAGAGCTCCTACGAGCAGTACTTC. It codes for CASTDTTQSSYEQYF.

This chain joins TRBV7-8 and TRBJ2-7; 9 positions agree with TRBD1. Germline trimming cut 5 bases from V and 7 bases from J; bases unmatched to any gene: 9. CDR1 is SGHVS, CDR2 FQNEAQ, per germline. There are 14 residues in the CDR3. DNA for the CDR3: TGTGCCAGCAGCCCACCACAGGGGGCGGGGGAGCAGTACTTC. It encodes CASSPPQGAGEQYF.

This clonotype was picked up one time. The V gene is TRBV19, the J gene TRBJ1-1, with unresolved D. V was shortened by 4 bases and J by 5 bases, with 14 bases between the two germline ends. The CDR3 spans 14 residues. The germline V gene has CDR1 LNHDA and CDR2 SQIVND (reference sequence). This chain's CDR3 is CASSTSHSRTEAFF. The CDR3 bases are TGTGCCAGTAGTACCTCTCACAGTAGGACTGAAGCTTTCTTT.

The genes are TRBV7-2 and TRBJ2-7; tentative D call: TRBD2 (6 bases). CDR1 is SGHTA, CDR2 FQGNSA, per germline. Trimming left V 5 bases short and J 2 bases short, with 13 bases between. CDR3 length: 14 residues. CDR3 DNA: TGTGCCAGCAGCACATTAGCGGAAACCTACGAGCAGTACTTC. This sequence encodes CASSTLAETYEQYF.

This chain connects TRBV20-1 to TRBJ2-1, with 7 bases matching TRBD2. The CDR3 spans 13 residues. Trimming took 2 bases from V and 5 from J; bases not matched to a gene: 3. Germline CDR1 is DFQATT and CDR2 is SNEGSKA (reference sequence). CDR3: CSARPSGDNEQFF. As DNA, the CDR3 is TGCAGTGCTAGACCCAGCGGGGACAATGAGCAGTTCTTC.

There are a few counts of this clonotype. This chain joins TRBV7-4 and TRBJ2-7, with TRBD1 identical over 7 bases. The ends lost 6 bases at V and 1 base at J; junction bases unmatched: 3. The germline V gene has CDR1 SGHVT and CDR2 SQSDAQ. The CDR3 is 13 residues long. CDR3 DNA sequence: TGTGCCAGCAGTTCGGGACAGTCCTACGAGCAGTACTTC. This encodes CASSSGQSYEQYF.

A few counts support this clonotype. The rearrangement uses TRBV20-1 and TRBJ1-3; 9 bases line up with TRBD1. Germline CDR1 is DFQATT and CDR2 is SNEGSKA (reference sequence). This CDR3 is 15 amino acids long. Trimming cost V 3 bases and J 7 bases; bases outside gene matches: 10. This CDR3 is CSASNPHGQGNTIYF. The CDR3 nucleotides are TGCAGTGCTAGTAACCCCCACGGACAGGGGAACACCATATATTTT.

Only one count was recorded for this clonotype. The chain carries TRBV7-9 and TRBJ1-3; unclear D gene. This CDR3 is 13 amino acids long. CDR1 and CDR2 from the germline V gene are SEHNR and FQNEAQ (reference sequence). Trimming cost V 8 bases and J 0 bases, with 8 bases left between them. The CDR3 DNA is TGTGCCAGCGCGCTTGTCTCTGGAAACACCATATATTTT. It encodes CASALVSGNTIYF.